This T cell receptor beta chain appears in the sequencing data of a study of a mutant IDH1 vaccine in newly diagnosed glioma (dated by TCRdb to about 2021). With respect to the entire study: Across visits V03 through V10, patients got a total of eight vaccinations, given in weeks 1, 3, 5, 7, 11, 15, 19 and 23. Of the approximately 33 patients who were treated, around 60% were male and roughly 38% were female, and the mean age was approximately 40 years. Peripheral blood was drawn at six visits: V03 (baseline), V05, V07, V10, V12 and V13. In the chemotherapy-containing groups, vaccination started alongside temozolomide cycles, whereas in patients who had radiotherapy alone it started 4-6 weeks after radiotherapy. Before enrollment, most patients had been given radiochemotherapy with temozolomide as standard therapy, while the rest had received either radiotherapy alone or temozolomide alone. Longitudinal TCRB deep sequencing was done for some 26 treated patients, wherever samples were available for exploratory analyses.

Preparation of the library involved the immunoSEQ multiplex PCR assay. Following the manufacturer's protocol, the hsTCRB Kit was used to amplify rearranged TCR beta chain sequences. TCRB libraries were sequenced on an Illumina MiSeq. The study's own analysis went as follows. The proprietary platform of the kit vendor was used for demultiplexing, trimming and gene mapping. TCRdb re-hosts the immuneACCESS table, in-frame sequences only. Its copies lack some clones; in the studies checked, an unresolved V gene accounts for under half of them, and the cause for the rest is not known. That table supplies the V and J calls and clone size; D and trimming were determined from the DNA. This sample holds 30,000 to 35,000 clones; just under 85% were observed only once. The ten largest clones capture 20% to 25% of the sample. A remark on this clone: Its recognized antigen is unknown. The input lacks base qualities; no much larger clone sits a single base away.

General conclusions and limits of the study: According to the authors, sample limitations meant that analyses of patient blood samples could not be reproduced. Immune responses induced by the vaccine were seen in about 93% of patients across multiple MHC alleles. Changes in the top peripheral T cell clonotypes picked up by TCRB sequencing did not appear to be linked to pseudoprogression. Availability determined which PBMC samples were chosen for TCRB deep sequencing.

In light of the paper, this sample's time point label describes: week 5, during vaccination. Each vaccine dose, consisting of 300 ug of a 20-mer mutant IDH1 peptide in Montanide, was administered subcutaneously with topical imiquimod. All donors had newly diagnosed IDH1-mutant astrocytomas of WHO grade 3 or 4 that showed loss of nuclear ATRX. The samples were drawn from NOA16, a multicentre, single-arm, open-label phase I trial in Germany that tested a mutant IDH1 peptide vaccine in humans for the first time. Genomic DNA for TCRB sequencing was extracted from EDTA blood using the DNeasy Blood and Tissue Kit. From cysteine to phenylalanine, the CDR3 is 14 amino acids long. Only the CDR3 part of the read is kept: 42 bases, read in frame from the first base. Looking up the germline V gene (reference sequence) yields CDR1 GTSNPN and CDR2 SVGIG. The junction shows trimming of 4 bases on V and 0 bases on J, plus 10 bases between the germline ends.

This TCR came from a young man with glioma. The rearranged chain carries TRBV30 and TRBJ1-3, with TRBD1 as a weak D call on 6 bases. Here the sequenced sample was PBMCs, taken from a glioma patient whose treatment included an IDH1 peptide vaccine. The DNA is as follows: TGTGCCTGGATCGGACAGTACTCTGGAAACACCATATATTTT. It translates to CAWIGQYSGNTIYF.